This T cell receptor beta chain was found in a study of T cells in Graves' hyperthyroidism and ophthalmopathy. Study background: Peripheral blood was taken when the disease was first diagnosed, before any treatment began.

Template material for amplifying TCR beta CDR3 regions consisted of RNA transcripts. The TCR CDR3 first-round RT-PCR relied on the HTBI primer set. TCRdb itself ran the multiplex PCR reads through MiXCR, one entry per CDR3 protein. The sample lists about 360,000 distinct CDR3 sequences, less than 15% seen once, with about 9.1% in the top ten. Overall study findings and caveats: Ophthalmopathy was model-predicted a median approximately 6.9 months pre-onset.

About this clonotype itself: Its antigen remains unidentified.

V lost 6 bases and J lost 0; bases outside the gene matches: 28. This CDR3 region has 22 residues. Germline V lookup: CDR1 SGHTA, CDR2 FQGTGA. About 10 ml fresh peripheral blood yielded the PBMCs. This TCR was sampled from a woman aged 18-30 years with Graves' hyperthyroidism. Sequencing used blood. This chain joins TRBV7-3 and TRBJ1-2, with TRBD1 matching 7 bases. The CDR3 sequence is CASRPRPGTGTAYTRTNYGYTF. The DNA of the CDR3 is TGTGCCAGCAGGCCACGCCCCGGTACAGGGACAGCCTACACCCGAACTAACTATGGCTACACCTTC.